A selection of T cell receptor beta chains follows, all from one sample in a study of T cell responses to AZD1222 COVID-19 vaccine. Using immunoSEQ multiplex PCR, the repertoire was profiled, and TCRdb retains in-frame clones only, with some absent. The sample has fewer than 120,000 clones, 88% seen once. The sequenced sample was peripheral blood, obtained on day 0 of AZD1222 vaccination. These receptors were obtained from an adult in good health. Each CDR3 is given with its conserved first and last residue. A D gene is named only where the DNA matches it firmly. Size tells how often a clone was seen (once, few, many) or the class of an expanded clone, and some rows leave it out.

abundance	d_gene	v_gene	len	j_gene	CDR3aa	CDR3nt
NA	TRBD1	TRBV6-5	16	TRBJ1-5	CASSYSRTGKGQPQHF	TGTGCCAGCAGTTACTCTCGGACAGGGAAGGGGCAGCCCCAGCATTTT
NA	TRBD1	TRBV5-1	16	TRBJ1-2	CASSLTLVGQDYGYTF	TGCGCCAGCAGCTTAACTTTGGTGGGACAGGACTATGGCTACACCTTC
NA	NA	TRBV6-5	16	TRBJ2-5	CASSYLAGTRLETQYF	TGTGCCAGCAGTTACTTGGCGGGCACTCGCCTGGAGACCCAGTACTTC
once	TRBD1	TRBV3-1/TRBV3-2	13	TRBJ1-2	CASSATGGYGYTF	TGTGCCAGCAGCGCGACAGGGGGCTATGGCTACACCTTC
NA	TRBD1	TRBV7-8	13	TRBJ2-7	CASSPRTGVEQYF	TGTGCCAGCAGCCCCCGGACAGGGGTCGAGCAGTACTTC
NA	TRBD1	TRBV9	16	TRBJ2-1	CASSPTRDRGLDEQFF	TGTGCCAGCAGCCCCACGCGGGACAGGGGGCTTGATGAGCAGTTCTTC
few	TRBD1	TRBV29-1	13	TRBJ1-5	CSVLTGGNQPQHF	TGCAGCGTTCTAACAGGGGGAAATCAGCCCCAGCATTTT
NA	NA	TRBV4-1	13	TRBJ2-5	CASRSTGQETQYF	TGCGCCAGCAGATCCACGGGGCAAGAGACCCAGTACTTC
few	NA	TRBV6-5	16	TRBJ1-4	CASSFQGYATNEKLFF	TGTGCCAGCAGTTTTCAGGGTTATGCAACTAATGAAAAACTGTTTTTT
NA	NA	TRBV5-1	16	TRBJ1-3	CASSLDRVRKGNTIYF	TGCGCCAGCAGCTTGGACAGGGTCCGGAAAGGAAACACCATATATTTT
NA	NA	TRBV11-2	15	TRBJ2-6	CASRLHSSGANVLTF	TGTGCCAGCAGGCTTCACAGCTCTGGGGCCAACGTCCTGACTTTC
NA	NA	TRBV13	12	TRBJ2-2	CASSSQTGELFF	TGTGCCAGCAGCTCTCAGACCGGGGAGCTGTTTTTT
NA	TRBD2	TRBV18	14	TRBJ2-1	CASSPPPSGGPRFF	TGTGCCAGCTCACCCCCGCCCTCGGGGGGGCCCCGGTTCTTC
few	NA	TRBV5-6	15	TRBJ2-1	CASSLVTSSYNEQFF	TGTGCCAGCAGCTTGGTTACCTCCTCCTACAATGAGCAGTTCTTC
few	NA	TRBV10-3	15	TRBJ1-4	CAISESAQGGGKLFF	TGTGCCATCAGTGAGTCCGCGCAGGGTGGGGGGAAACTGTTTTTT
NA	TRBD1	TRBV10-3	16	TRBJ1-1	CAISERDRARSTEAFF	TGTGCCATCAGTGAGCGGGACAGGGCCCGGTCCACTGAAGCTTTCTTT
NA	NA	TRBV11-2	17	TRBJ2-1	CASSFLRGTNLPNEQFF	TGTGCCAGCAGCTTCCTCAGGGGGACTAACCTACCCAATGAGCAGTTCTTC
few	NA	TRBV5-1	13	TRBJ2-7	CASRTGGGYEQYF	TGCGCCAGCAGGACAGGAGGGGGCTACGAGCAGTACTTC
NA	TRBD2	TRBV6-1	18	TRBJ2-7	CASSDSPGLAVGFYEQYF	TGTGCCAGCAGTGATTCGCCGGGACTAGCGGTTGGATTTTACGAGCAGTACTTC
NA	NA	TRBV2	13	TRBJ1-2	CASNPGREYGYTF	TGTGCCAGCAACCCCGGCAGGGAATATGGCTACACCTTC
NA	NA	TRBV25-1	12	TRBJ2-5	CASSPHGATQYF	TGTGCCAGCAGCCCTCACGGCGCGACCCAGTACTTC
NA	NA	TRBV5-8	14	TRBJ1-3	CASSGSEAGNTIYF	TGTGCCAGCAGCGGGAGTGAGGCGGGAAACACCATATATTTT
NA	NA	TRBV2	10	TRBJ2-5	CASSVETQYF	TGTGCCAGCAGTGTTGAGACCCAGTACTTC
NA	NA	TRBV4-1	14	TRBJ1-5	CASSQVLWDQPQHF	TGCGCCAGCAGCCAAGTTTTGTGGGATCAGCCCCAGCATTTT
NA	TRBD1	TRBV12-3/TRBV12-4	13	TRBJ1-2	CASSPGTGYGYTF	TGTGCCAGCAGTCCCGGGACAGGGTATGGCTACACCTTC
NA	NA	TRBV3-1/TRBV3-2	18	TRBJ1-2	CASSHPTETGLPDYGYTF	TGTGCCAGCAGCCATCCAACGGAGACAGGTCTTCCAGACTATGGCTACACCTTC
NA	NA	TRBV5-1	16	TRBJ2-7	CASSFEWRRGRDEQYF	TGCGCCAGCAGCTTTGAGTGGAGGAGGGGGAGGGACGAGCAGTACTTC
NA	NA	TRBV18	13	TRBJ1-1	CASLTEMNTEAFF	TGTGCCAGCTTGACAGAGATGAACACTGAAGCTTTCTTT
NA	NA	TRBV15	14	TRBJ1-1	CATSPERGNTEAFF	TGTGCCACCAGCCCCGAACGGGGGAACACTGAAGCTTTCTTT
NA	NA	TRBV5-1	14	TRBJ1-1	CASSQYGENTEAFF	TGCGCCAGCAGCCAATACGGAGAGAACACTGAAGCTTTCTTT
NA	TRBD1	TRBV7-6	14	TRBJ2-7	CASSPGGRSYEQYF	TGTGCCAGCAGCCCAGGGGGCCGGTCGTACGAGCAGTACTTC
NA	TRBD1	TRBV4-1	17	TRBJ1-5	CASSLKPPAGGVQPQHF	TGCGCCAGCAGCCTTAAGCCACCGGCAGGGGGTGTTCAGCCCCAGCATTTT
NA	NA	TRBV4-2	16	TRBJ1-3	CASSQVVGGTGNTIYF	TGTGCCAGCAGCCAAGTTGTGGGGGGAACTGGAAACACCATATATTTT
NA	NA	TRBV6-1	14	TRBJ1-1	CASSERGEAAEAFF	TGTGCCAGCAGTGAACGAGGGGAGGCTGCTGAAGCTTTCTTT
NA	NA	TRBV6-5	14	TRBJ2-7	CASGKVLSPYEQYF	TGTGCCAGTGGGAAAGTTCTATCTCCCTACGAGCAGTACTTC
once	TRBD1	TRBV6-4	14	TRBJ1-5	CASRADRMRQPQHF	TGTGCCAGCAGGGCGGACAGGATGCGCCAGCCCCAGCATTTT
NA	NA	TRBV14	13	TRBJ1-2	CASSLGINYGYTF	TGTGCCAGCAGCCTTGGGATTAACTATGGCTACACCTTC